The 24 T cell receptor beta chains below come from one sample, sequenced in a study of regulatory T cells in long-lasting Graves disease. Libraries of TCR beta came from iRepertoire HTBI primers plus Arm-PCR of CDR3 regions. MiXCR, applied by TCRdb to the multiplex PCR reads, yields one record per CDR3 protein. The data hold about 200,000 distinct CDR3 sequences, with 15% to 20% observed a single time. Indicated time point: newly diagnosed GD, antithyroid drugs for less than 3 months. PBMC RNA was the source of the TCR library. The sample consisted of peripheral blood mononuclear cells (PBMCs), taken at new diagnosis, from a patient treated with antithyroid drugs. The receptors stem from a female donor with Graves disease.

Ten or more counts support this clonotype. CDR3 protein: CASSLDRDSKQYF. The CDR3 region has the DNA TGTGCCAGCAGCTTAGACAGGGATTCCAAGCAGTACTTC. The V call is TRBV11-3, the J call TRBJ2-7; the D gene is possibly TRBD1 (5 bases). CDR1 and CDR2 (germline): SGHNT, YENEEA. CDR3 length equals 13 residues. The ends were cut back, 0 bases at V and 8 bases at J, with 11 bases in the middle. Full variable domain (rest looked up from reference TRBV11-3 and TRBJ2-7): EAGVVQSPRYKIIEKKQPVAFWCNPISGHNTLYWYLQNLGQGPELLIRYENEEAVDDSQLPKDRFSAERLKGVDSTLKIQPAELGDSAVYLCASSLDRDSKQYFGPGTRLTVT.

As for this clonotype: This may arise from a read error, as a much more abundant clone is one base away. The chain combines TRBV7-7 with TRBJ2-1; no firm D call. The germline CDR1 and CDR2 sequences are SSHAT and FNYEAQ (reference sequence). CDR3 size: 13 residues. The CDR3 spells CVSSLEVYNEQFF. The CDR3 nucleotides read TGTGTTAGCAGCTTAGAGGTTTACAATGAGCAGTTCTTC.

In its sample, this clonotype was seen many times. The CDR3 DNA is TGTGCCAGCAGTGGACTAGCGGACGAGACCTACGAGCAGTACTTC. Its protein is CASSGLADETYEQYF. V and J are TRBV6-1 and TRBJ2-7, with TRBD2 matching 9 bases. This CDR3 has 15 residues. With V trimmed by 4 bases and J by 2 bases, 6 bases remained unmatched. From germline, CDR1 is MNHNS and CDR2 SASEGT.

Ten or more counts support this clonotype. The V and J genes are TRBV10-3 and TRBJ1-1, with D hard to call. CDR1 and CDR2 from the germline V gene are ENHRY and SYGVKD. The V end lost 5 bases, the J end lost 1 base, and 8 bases lay between the germline ends. CDR3 length: 13 residues. DNA for the CDR3: TGTGCCATCAGTAGGGAGTGGAACACTGAAGCTTTCTTT. It translates to CAISREWNTEAFF.

The sample holds many counts of this clonotype. The V and J genes are TRBV19 and TRBJ1-2; 7 bases align to TRBD1. Germline V CDR1 and CDR2: LNHDA, SQIVND (reference sequence). This CDR3 has 16 residues. After removal of 4 bases from V and 4 bases from J, the junction contained 12 bases not matched to a gene. For the CDR3, the DNA is TGTGCCAGTAGTAGAAGGGACAGCCATACACGCTATGGCTACACCTTC. Translating it yields CASSRRDSHTRYGYTF.

This clonotype was seen many times. The chain couples TRBV28 to TRBJ1-2; 9 bases agree with TRBD1. With 7 bases clipped from V and 4 bases from J, the junction kept 13 bases outside the gene matches. The length of the CDR3 is 16 residues. Germline values: CDR1 MDHEN, CDR2 SYDVKM. The chain's CDR3 is CASTKDRGAPLYGYTF. The CDR3 nucleotides are TGTGCCAGCACGAAGGACAGGGGAGCGCCCCTCTATGGCTACACCTTC.

The chain has TRBV30 and TRBJ2-7; 8 bases agree with TRBD1. The length of the CDR3 is 15 residues. CDR1 GTSNPN and CDR2 SVGIG come from the germline V gene (reference sequence). J lost 0 bases, V lost 5 bases, and 9 bases had no gene match. The CDR3 nucleotides are TGTGCCTGGGGGGCCGGGACAGGAGCCTCCTACGAGCAGTACTTC. This sequence encodes CAWGAGTGASYEQYF.

This clonotype was detected many times. CDR3 DNA: TGTGCCAGTAGCTTAACAGGGGGAGATGAGCAGTTCTTC. Its translation: CASSLTGGDEQFF. The chain couples TRBV19 to TRBJ2-1, with 8 nucleotides matching TRBD1. CDR3 length equals 13 residues. Trimming removed 6 bases from V and 8 bases from J; junction bases left unmatched: 6. Germline assignment: CDR1 LNHDA and CDR2 SQIVND (reference sequence).

Ten or more counts support this clonotype. V is TRBV6-2 or TRBV6-3 and J is TRBJ1-4; 7 bases agree with TRBD1. V was pared by 0 bases and J by 6 bases, with 4 bases of the junction left unmatched. The CDR3 has 15 amino acids. Germline loops: CDR1 MNHEY, CDR2 SVGEGT. The CDR3 sequence: CASSYSGQIYEKLFF. The CDR3 coding sequence is TGTGCCAGCAGTTACTCGGGACAGATCTATGAAAAACTGTTTTTT.

There are many counts of this clonotype. The J gene is TRBJ2-7, the V gene TRBV12-3 or TRBV12-4; 11 nucleotides line up with TRBD1. This CDR3 comprises 14 residues. The trim removed 5 bases at V and 4 bases at J, leaving 4 bases unmatched. The DNA for the CDR3 is TGTGCCAGCAGTCCGGACAGGGGGCCGTACGAGCAGTACTTC. Its translation is CASSPDRGPYEQYF.

At least ten counts were recorded for this clonotype. The rearrangement links TRBV6-2 or TRBV6-3 to TRBJ2-5, with D hard to call. The CDR3 contains 14 residues. Trimming took 0 bases from V and 1 from J, leaving 6 bases between them. Per germline, CDR1 MNHEY and CDR2 SVGEGT. For the CDR3, the DNA is TGTGCCAGCAGTTACTCCAGTCCCCAAGAGACCCAGTACTTC. It yields the protein CASSYSSPQETQYF.

This clonotype has at least ten counts. The chain recombines TRBV7-3 with TRBJ2-2; the match to TRBD1 covers 7 bases. The CDR3 has 14 amino acids. Germline V lookup: CDR1 SGHTA, CDR2 FQGTGA. J gave up 4 bases and V 8 bases, and 7 bases lay outside the gene matches. The CDR3 DNA follows: TGTGCCAGCTCCGGGACAGTGGGCACCGGGGAGCTGTTTTTT. It specifies CASSGTVGTGELFF.

J is TRBJ1-2 and V is TRBV20-1, with D perhaps matching TRBD1 (5 bases). Germline assignment: CDR1 DFQATT and CDR2 SNEGSKA (reference sequence). This CDR3 region has 15 residues. V was pared by 1 base and J by 2 bases, with 14 bases between. Written as DNA, the CDR3 is TGCAGTGCTAGAGGCAGAGAGGGGACGAACTATGGCTACACCTTC. Translating gives CSARGREGTNYGYTF.

V gene TRBV12-3 or TRBV12-4 combines with J gene TRBJ2-2; TRBD1 matches 7 bases. This CDR3 has 16 amino acids. Trimming at V came to 5 bases and at J to 4 bases, leaving 10 bases not matched to a gene. As DNA, the CDR3 is TGTGCCAGCAGTGCCGACAGGGTAGTAGGCACCGGGGAGCTGTTTTTT. Amino acid sequence: CASSADRVVGTGELFF.

In its sample, this clonotype was seen many times. The V call is TRBV20-1, the J call TRBJ2-3; the D call may be TRBD1 or TRBD2 (5 bases each). Trimming cost V 6 bases and J 2 bases, with 15 bases left between them. CDR1 DFQATT and CDR2 SNEGSKA come from the germline V gene (reference sequence). The CDR3 length is 14 residues. The CDR3 here is CSAPKTGTTDTQYF. CDR3 nucleotides: TGCAGTGCCCCTAAGACGGGGACCACAGATACGCAGTATTTT.

This clonotype was observed many times. The chain is built from TRBV29-1 and TRBJ2-4; unclear D gene. V dropped 3 bases and J dropped 3 bases, with 9 bases sitting between them. The CDR3 runs to 13 residues. Per the germline V gene, CDR1 is SQVTM and CDR2 is ANQGSEA. CDR3 protein: CSVEERGKNIQYF. CDR3 nucleotides: TGCAGCGTTGAGGAAAGAGGCAAAAACATTCAGTACTTC.

This clonotype has ten or more counts. The chain couples TRBV30 to TRBJ2-1; 7 nucleotides agree with TRBD2. CDR1 is GTSNPN, CDR2 SVGIG, per germline (reference sequence). This CDR3 is 13 amino acids long. Trimming cost V 2 bases and J 5 bases; bases outside gene matches: 3. The CDR3 spells CAWSTGGDNEQFF. The DNA of the CDR3 is TGTGCCTGGAGTACGGGAGGCGACAATGAGCAGTTCTTC.

This clonotype was detected many times. V gene TRBV7-2 combines with J gene TRBJ1-5; possibly TRBD1 for D (5 bases). The CDR3 has 14 residues. Germline V lookup: CDR1 SGHTA, CDR2 FQGNSA. Trimming pared 2 bases from V and 0 bases from J, leaving 5 bases between. DNA for the CDR3: TGTGCCAGCAGCTTAAGGGGTAGCAATCAGCCCCAGCATTTT. It is translated as CASSLRGSNQPQHF. The variable domain in full, with the rest retrieved from reference TRBV7-2 and TRBJ1-5, is GAGVSQSPSNKVTEKGKDVELRCDPISGHTALYWYRQSLGQGLEFLIYFQGNSAPDKSGLPSDRFSAERTGGSVSTLTIQRTQQEDSAVYLCASSLRGSNQPQHFGDGTRLSIL.

The sample holds many counts of this clonotype. The J gene is TRBJ1-4, the V gene TRBV28; no definite D call. The CDR3 has 13 amino acids. Trimming took 11 bases from V and 6 from J, leaving 16 bases between them. Germline V gene data show CDR1 as MDHEN and CDR2 as SYDVKM. The CDR3 DNA reads as TGTGCCGGGTCCGGGCCCGGGGATGAAAAACTGTTTTTT. Its translation: CAGSGPGDEKLFF.

On this clonotype: A read error likely explains this, since a far larger clone differs by one base. CDR3 loop: CASSPSTTDTQYF. For the CDR3, the DNA is TGTGCCAGCAGCCCCTCCACAACAGATACGCAGTATTTT. The V call is TRBV2, the J call TRBJ2-3; D gene unclear. The CDR3 is made up of 13 amino acids. Trimming removed 6 bases from V and 3 bases from J, with 10 bases in between. Germline loops: CDR1 SNHLY, CDR2 FYNNEI.

This clonotype was seen ten or more times. This sequence joins TRBV9 and TRBJ1-6; weak D call: TRBD1 (6 bases). The CDR3 consists of 15 residues. V was pared by 3 bases and J by 1 base, with 8 bases between. Germline CDR1 reads SGDLS; CDR2 reads YYNGEE. Written as DNA, the CDR3 is TGTGCCAGCAGCGCACAGGGTTCCTATAATTCACCCCTCCACTTT. Translated, it gives CASSAQGSYNSPLHF.

This clonotype appeared many times. The junction shows a germline mismatch at one end, possibly a read error. The chain employs TRBV19 and TRBJ2-3; TRBD2 matches at 8 bases. Germline V CDR1 and CDR2: LNHDA, SQIVND (reference sequence). CDR3 length: 14 amino acids. In DNA form, the CDR3 reads TGCTCTTCGGTGGCTAGCGGGTTCGCAGATACGCAGTATTTT. Protein sequence: CSSVASGFADTQYF.

CDR3 sequence reads: CASSRLAGGAYNEQFF. The CDR3, as DNA: TGTGCCAGTAGTAGACTAGCGGGGGGGGCCTACAATGAGCAGTTCTTC. The chain employs TRBV19 and TRBJ2-1; 14 bases line up with TRBD2. The CDR3 is 16 amino acids. The V and J ends lost 4 bases and 2 bases, in that order; junction bases with no gene match: 1. From germline, CDR1 is LNHDA and CDR2 SQIVND (reference sequence).

This clonotype was recorded many times. The chain links TRBV6-4 to TRBJ1-1; the D is unclear. CDR1 MRHNA and CDR2 SNTAGT come from the germline V gene. This CDR3 has 13 amino acids. V was clipped by 2 bases and J by 6 bases, with 10 bases between them. CDR3 nucleotides: TGTGCCAGCAGTGACAGCACGGTATCTGAAGCTTTCTTT. As protein: CASSDSTVSEAFF.